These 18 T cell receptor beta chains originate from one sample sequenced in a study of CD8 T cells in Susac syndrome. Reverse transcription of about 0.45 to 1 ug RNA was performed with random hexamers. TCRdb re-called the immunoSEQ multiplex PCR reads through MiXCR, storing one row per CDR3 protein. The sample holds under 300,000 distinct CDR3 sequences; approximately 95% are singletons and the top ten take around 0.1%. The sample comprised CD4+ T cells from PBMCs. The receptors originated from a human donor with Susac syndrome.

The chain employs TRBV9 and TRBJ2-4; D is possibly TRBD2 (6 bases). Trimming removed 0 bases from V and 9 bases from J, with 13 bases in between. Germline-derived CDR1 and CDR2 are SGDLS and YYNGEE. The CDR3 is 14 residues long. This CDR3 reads CASSVAGGMGIQYF. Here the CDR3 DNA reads TGTGCCAGCAGCGTAGCAGGAGGGATGGGCATTCAGTACTTC.

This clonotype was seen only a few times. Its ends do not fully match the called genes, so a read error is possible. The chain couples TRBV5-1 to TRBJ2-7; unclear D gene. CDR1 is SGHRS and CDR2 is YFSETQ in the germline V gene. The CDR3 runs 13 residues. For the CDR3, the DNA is TGTGCCAGCAGCTTAGACTCCACCTACGAGCAGTACTTC. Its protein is CASSLDSTYEQYF.

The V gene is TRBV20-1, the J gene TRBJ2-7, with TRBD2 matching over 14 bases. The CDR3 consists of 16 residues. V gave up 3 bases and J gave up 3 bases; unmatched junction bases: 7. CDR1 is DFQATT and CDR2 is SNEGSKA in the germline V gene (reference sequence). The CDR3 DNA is TGCAGTGCTAGCAATACCGGGACTAGCGGGAGCTACGAGCAGTACTTC. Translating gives CSASNTGTSGSYEQYF.

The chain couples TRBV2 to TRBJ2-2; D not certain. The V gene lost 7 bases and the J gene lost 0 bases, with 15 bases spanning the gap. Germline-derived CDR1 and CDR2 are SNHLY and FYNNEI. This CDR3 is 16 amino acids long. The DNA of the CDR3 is TGTGCCAGCATCGAGCAGGTCGACGCGAACACCGGGGAGCTGTTTTTT. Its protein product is CASIEQVDANTGELFF.

Here the CDR3 reads CASSFRDFGSYEQYF. The CDR3 nucleotides read TGTGCCAGCAGTTTCCGGGACTTCGGCTCCTACGAGCAGTACTTC. This chain joins TRBV27 and TRBJ2-7; D might be TRBD2 (6 bases). Trimming shortened V by 3 bases and J by 0 bases, and 12 bases separated the two germline ends. CDR1 MNHEY and CDR2 SMNVEV come from the germline V gene (reference sequence). The CDR3 consists of 15 residues.

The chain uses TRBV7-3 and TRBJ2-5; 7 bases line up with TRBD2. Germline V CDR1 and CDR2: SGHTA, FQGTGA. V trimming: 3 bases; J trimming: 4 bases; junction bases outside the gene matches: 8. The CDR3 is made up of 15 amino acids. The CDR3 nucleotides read TGTGCCAGCAGCTTCTTAGGACTAGATGGAGAGACCCAGTACTTC. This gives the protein CASSFLGLDGETQYF.

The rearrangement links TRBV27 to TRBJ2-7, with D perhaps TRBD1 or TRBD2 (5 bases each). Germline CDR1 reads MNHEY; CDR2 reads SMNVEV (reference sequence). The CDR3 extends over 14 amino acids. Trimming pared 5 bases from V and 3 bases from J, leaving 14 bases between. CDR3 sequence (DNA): TGTGCCAGCAGTGGAAGACAGCGGCACTACGAGCAGTACTTC. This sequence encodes CASSGRQRHYEQYF.

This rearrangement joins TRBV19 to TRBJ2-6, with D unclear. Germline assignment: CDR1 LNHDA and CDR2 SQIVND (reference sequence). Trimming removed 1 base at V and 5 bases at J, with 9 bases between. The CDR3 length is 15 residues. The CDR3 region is CASSIAAFRANVLTF. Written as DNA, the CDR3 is TGTGCCAGTAGTATAGCGGCCTTCCGGGCCAACGTCCTGACTTTC.

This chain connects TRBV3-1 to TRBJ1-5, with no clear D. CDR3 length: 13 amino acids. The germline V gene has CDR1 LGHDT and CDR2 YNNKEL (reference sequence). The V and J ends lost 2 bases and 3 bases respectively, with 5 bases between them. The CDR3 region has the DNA TGTGCCAGCAGCCAAACGAACAATCAGCCCCAGCATTTT. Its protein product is CASSQTNNQPQHF.

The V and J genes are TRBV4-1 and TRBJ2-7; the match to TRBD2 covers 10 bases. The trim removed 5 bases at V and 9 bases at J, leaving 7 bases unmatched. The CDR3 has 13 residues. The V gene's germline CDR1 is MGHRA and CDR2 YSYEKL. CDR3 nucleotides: TGCGCCAGCAGCACGTCCGGGACTAGCGTGCAGTACTTC. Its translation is CASSTSGTSVQYF.

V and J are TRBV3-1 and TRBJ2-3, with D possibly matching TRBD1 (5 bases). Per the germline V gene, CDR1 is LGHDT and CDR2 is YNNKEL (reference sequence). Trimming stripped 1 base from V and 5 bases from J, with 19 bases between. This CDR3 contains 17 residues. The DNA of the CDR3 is TGTGCCAGCAGCCAAGCAAAAAAGTCCGTTAGGGGAGATACGCAGTATTTT. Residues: CASSQAKKSVRGDTQYF.

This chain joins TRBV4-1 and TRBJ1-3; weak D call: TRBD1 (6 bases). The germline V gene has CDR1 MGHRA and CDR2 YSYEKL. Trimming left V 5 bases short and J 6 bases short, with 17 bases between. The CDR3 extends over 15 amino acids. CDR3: CASSSPTGVENTIYF. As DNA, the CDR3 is TGCGCCAGCAGCTCCCCGACAGGAGTCGAAAACACCATATATTTT.

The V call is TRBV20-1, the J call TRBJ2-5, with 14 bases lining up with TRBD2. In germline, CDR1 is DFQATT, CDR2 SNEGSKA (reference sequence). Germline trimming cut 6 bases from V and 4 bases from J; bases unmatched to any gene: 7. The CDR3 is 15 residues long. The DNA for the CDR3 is TGCAGTGCGAATCGACTAGCGGGAGGGGGAGAGACCCAGTACTTC. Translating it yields CSANRLAGGGETQYF.

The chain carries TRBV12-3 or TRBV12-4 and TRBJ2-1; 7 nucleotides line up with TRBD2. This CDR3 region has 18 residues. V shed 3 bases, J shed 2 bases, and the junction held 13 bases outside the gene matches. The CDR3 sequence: CASSFQMTAGDTYNEQFF. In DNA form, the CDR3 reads TGTGCCAGCAGTTTTCAGATGACGGCGGGGGATACCTACAATGAGCAGTTCTTC.

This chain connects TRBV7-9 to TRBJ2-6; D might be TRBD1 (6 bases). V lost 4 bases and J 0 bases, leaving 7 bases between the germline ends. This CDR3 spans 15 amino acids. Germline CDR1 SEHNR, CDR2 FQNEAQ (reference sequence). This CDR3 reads CASSSDSSGANVLTF. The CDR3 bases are TGTGCCAGCAGCTCGGACAGCTCTGGGGCCAACGTCCTGACTTTC.

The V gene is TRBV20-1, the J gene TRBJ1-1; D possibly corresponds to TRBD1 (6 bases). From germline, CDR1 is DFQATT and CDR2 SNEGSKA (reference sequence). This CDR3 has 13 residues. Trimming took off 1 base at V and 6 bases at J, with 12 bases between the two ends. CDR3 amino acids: CSARVWGGAEAFF. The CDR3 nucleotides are TGCAGTGCTAGAGTCTGGGGGGGCGCTGAAGCTTTCTTT.

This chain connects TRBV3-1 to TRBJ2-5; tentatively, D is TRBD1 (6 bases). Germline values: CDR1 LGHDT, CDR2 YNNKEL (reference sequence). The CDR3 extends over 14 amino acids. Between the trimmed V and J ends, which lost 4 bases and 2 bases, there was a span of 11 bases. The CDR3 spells CASSPQGRQETQYF. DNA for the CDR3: TGTGCCAGCAGCCCGCAGGGGCGGCAAGAGACCCAGTACTTC.

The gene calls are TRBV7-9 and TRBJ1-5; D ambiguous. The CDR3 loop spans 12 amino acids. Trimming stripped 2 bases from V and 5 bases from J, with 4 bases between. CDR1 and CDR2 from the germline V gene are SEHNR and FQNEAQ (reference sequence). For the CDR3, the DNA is TGTGCCAGCAGCTTAAGGGATCAGCCCCAGCATTTT. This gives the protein CASSLRDQPQHF.